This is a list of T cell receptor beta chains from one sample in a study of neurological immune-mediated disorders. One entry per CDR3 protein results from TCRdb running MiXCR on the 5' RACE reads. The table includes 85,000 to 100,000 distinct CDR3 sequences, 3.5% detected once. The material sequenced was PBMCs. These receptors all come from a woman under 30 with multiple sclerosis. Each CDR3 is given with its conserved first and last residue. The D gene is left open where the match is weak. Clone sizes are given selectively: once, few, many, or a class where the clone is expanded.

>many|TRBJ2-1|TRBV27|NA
CASSLFTGYNEQFF
TGTGCCAGCAGTTTATTCACGGGGTACAATGAGCAGTTCTTC
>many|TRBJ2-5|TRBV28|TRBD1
CASRKLGTVFSETQYF
TGTGCCAGCAGGAAACTTGGGACAGTATTTTCGGAGACCCAGTACTTC
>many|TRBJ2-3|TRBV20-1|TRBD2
CSARHAGLAGTDTQYF
TGCAGTGCTAGACACGCGGGACTAGCAGGCACAGATACGCAGTATTTT
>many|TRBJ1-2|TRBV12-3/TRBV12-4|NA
CASSVARGYTF
TGTGCCAGCAGTGTGGCGCGAGGCTACACCTTC
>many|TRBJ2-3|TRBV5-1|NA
CASSGGQTTDTQYF
TGCGCCAGCAGTGGTGGGCAGACCACAGATACGCAGTATTTT
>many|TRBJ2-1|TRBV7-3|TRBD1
CASSTTGGLVVNEQFF
TGTGCCAGCAGCACGACAGGGGGACTGGTTGTCAATGAGCAGTTCTTC
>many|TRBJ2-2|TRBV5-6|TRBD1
CASSLVPGGTGELFF
TGTGCCAGCAGCTTGGTCCCAGGGGGAACCGGGGAGCTGTTTTTT
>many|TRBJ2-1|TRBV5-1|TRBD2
CASSLVGSGGNEQFF
TGCGCCAGCAGCTTGGTGGGTAGCGGGGGTAATGAGCAGTTCTTC
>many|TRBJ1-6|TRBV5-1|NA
CASSLEGQYNSPLHF
TGCGCCAGCAGCTTGGAGGGGCAGTATAATTCACCCCTCCACTTT
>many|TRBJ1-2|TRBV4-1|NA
CASSQDRQNYGYTF
TGCGCCAGCAGCCAAGATCGACAGAACTATGGCTACACCTTC
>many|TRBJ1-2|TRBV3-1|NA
CASSQEGIANYGYTF
TGTGCCAGCAGCCAAGAGGGCATCGCTAACTATGGCTACACCTTC
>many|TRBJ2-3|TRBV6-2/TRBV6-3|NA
CASLNGGRTDTQYF
TGTGCCAGCCTAAACGGGGGTCGCACAGATACGCAGTATTTT
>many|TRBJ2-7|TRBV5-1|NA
CASSGKWEEQYF
TGCGCCAGCAGCGGCAAATGGGAAGAGCAGTACTTC
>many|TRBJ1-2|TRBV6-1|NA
CASTRTGSRVYYGYTF
TGTGCCAGCACCCGAACGGGTAGCAGGGTTTACTATGGCTACACCTTC
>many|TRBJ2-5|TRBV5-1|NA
CASSLALGPQETQYF
TGCGCCAGCAGCTTGGCTTTGGGGCCTCAAGAGACCCAGTACTTC
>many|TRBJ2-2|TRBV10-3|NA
CAISESGELFF
TGTGCCATCAGTGAGTCCGGGGAGCTGTTTTTT
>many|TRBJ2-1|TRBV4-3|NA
CASSQALAGKYNEQFF
TGCGCCAGCAGCCAGGCCTTGGCGGGAAAGTACAATGAGCAGTTCTTC
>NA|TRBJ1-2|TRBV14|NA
CASSQESGSLYGYTF
TGTGCCAGCAGCCAAGAGTCAGGGAGCCTCTATGGCTACACCTTC
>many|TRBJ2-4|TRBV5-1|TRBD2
CASSLELAGSIQYF
TGCGCCAGCAGCTTGGAACTAGCGGGAAGCATTCAGTACTTC
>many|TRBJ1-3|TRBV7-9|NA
CASSSGNSGNTIYF
TGTGCCAGCAGCTCAGGGAACTCTGGAAACACCATATATTTT
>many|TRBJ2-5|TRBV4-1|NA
CASSQVQIKETQYF
TGCGCCAGCAGCCAAGTACAGATTAAAGAGACCCAGTACTTC
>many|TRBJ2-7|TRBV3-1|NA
CASSQVYEQYF
TGTGCCAGCAGCCAAGTTTACGAGCAGTACTTC
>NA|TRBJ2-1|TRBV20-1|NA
CSARKTGNNEQFF
TGCAGTGCGAGAAAGACGGGGAACAATGAGCAGTTCTTC
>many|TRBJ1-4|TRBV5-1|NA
CASSFLGNEKLFF
TGCGCCAGCAGCTTTTTGGGGAATGAAAAACTGTTTTTT
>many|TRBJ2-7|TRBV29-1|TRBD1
CSVDRDRGNEQYF
TGCAGCGTTGACCGGGACAGGGGTAACGAGCAGTACTTC
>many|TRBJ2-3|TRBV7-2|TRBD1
CASSTRTGLQYF
TGTGCCAGCAGCACACGGACAGGCCTTCAGTATTTT
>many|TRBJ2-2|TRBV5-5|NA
CASSLVGVRVIGELFF
TGTGCCAGCAGCTTGGTCGGGGTCAGGGTGATCGGGGAGCTGTTTTTT
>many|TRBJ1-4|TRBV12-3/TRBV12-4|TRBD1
CASTLGDRVVEKLFF
TGTGCCAGCACCCTCGGGGACAGGGTGGTTGAAAAACTGTTTTTT
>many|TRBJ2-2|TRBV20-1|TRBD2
CSAKRLAGTTGELFF
TGCAGTGCTAAGCGCCTAGCGGGAACCACCGGGGAGCTGTTTTTT
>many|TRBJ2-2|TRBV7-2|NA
CASSVGGANTGELFF
TGTGCCAGCAGCGTGGGGGGAGCGAACACCGGGGAGCTGTTTTTT
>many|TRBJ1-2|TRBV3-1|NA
CASSHGSGGNGYTF
TGTGCCAGCAGCCACGGGTCCGGGGGGAACGGCTACACCTTC
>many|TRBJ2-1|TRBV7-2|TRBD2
CASSYLAGVFNEQFF
TGTGCCAGCAGCTACCTAGCGGGAGTTTTCAATGAGCAGTTCTTC
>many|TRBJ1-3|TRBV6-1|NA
CASTFGGSTGNTIYF
TGTGCCAGCACGTTTGGGGGTTCTACTGGAAACACCATATATTTT
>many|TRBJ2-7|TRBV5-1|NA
CASSSDRAYYEQYF
TGCGCCAGCAGCTCTGACAGAGCCTACTACGAGCAGTACTTC
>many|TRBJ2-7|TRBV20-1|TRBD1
CSARVEDRGDNEQYF
TGCAGTGCTAGAGTAGAGGACAGGGGAGACAACGAGCAGTACTTC
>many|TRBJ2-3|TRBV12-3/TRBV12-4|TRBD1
CASSLGAGQGTDTQYF
TGTGCCAGCAGTTTGGGAGCGGGACAGGGTACAGATACGCAGTATTTT
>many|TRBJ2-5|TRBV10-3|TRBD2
CAIGPGGMNQETQYF
TGTGCCATCGGGCCGGGGGGAATGAACCAAGAGACCCAGTACTTC
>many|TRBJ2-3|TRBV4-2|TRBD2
CASSQDYIRTSGLTDTQYF
TGTGCCAGCAGCCAAGATTATATCCGGACTAGCGGACTCACAGATACGCAGTATTTT
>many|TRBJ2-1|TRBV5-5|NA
CASSLEWLGYNEQFF
TGTGCCAGCAGCTTGGAGTGGTTAGGTTACAATGAGCAGTTCTTC
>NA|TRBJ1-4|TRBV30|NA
CAAQEFATNEKLFF
TGTGCCGCTCAGGAGTTTGCAACTAATGAAAAACTGTTTTTT
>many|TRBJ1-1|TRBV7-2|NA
CASSLQGNRDTEAFF
TGTGCCAGCAGCTTACAGGGGAATCGGGACACTGAAGCTTTCTTT
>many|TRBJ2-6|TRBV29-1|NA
CSGLDSGANVLTF
TGCAGCGGTCTAGATTCTGGGGCCAACGTCCTGACTTTC
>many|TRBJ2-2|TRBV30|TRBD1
CAWRDRPTGELFF
TGTGCCTGGAGGGACAGGCCTACCGGGGAGCTGTTTTTT
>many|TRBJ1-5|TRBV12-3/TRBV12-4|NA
CASTHTNEGSNQPQHF
TGTGCCAGCACTCACACAAATGAGGGGTCCAATCAGCCCCAGCATTTT
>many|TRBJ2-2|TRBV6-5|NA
CASSYSIGLAINTGELFF
TGTGCCAGCAGTTACTCAATCGGGCTAGCGATAAACACCGGGGAGCTGTTTTTT
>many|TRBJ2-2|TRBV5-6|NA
CASSLPYTGELFF
TGTGCCAGCAGCTTACCGTACACCGGGGAGCTGTTTTTT
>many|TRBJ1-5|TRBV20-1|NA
CSARPTLGGNQPQHF
TGCAGTGCTAGACCAACCTTGGGGGGGAATCAGCCCCAGCATTTT
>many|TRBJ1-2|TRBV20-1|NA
CSATVSGGNYGYTF
TGCAGTGCTACTGTATCTGGGGGGAACTATGGCTACACCTTC
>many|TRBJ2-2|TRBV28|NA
CASSVRDSYSNTGELFF
TGTGCCAGCAGTGTCCGGGACTCCTATTCGAACACCGGGGAGCTGTTTTTT